Listed below are T cell receptor beta chains from one sample, sequenced in a study of cytomegalovirus exposure and HLA in healthy donors. Libraries were prepared by immunoSEQ multiplex PCR; TCRdb keeps only in-frame clonotypes and omits some of them. The sample holds approximately 190,000 clones, over 80% seen once. The sample taken for sequencing was PBMCs. The receptors were gathered from a man in his forties or fifties in good health and CMV-seropositive. Each CDR3 is given with its conserved first and last residue. A D gene is named only where the DNA matches it firmly. A row's size may be missing; if present it is once, few, many or a size class.

V	size	length	J	D	CDR3	DNA
TRBV18	-	15	TRBJ1-1	TRBD1	CASSPLGQENTEAFF	TGTGCCAGCTCACCCCTGGGACAGGAGAACACTGAAGCTTTCTTT
TRBV7-9	-	17	TRBJ2-7	TRBD1	CASSSTPPRQGFYEQYF	TGTGCCAGCAGCTCTACCCCCCCGAGACAGGGCTTCTACGAGCAGTACTTC
TRBV28	-	11	TRBJ1-2	-	CASSLEGRGNF	TGTGCCAGCAGTTTAGAAGGGAGAGGGAATTTC
TRBV18	-	16	TRBJ1-1	TRBD1	CASSPQQGAPGTEAFF	TGTGCCAGCTCACCACAACAGGGGGCGCCGGGCACTGAAGCTTTCTTT
TRBV10-1	-	15	TRBJ2-5	TRBD1	CASSRAGTGVFEQYF	TGCGCCAGCAGCAGAGCCGGGACAGGGGTGTTTGAGCAGTACTTC
TRBV27	-	16	TRBJ2-2	-	CASSFRLGAPGGELFF	TGTGCCAGCAGTTTCCGGTTGGGGGCCCCTGGGGGGGAGCTGTTTTTT
TRBV28	-	15	TRBJ2-4	TRBD1	CASSLGFRGLNIQYF	TGTGCCAGCAGTTTAGGGTTCAGGGGGTTAAACATTCAGTACTTC
TRBV18	-	15	TRBJ2-7	TRBD1	CASSPRQGENYEQYF	TGTGCCAGCTCACCACGACAGGGGGAGAACTACGAGCAGTACTTC
TRBV2	few	9	TRBJ2-1	-	CASKRGTIF	TGTGCCAGCAAACGGGGGACGATCTTC
TRBV19	-	14	TRBJ2-1	TRBD2	CASSTSGGYNEQFF	TGTGCCAGTAGCACTAGCGGGGGATACAATGAGCAGTTCTTC
TRBV5-1	-	15	TRBJ1-6	TRBD1	CASSLGGQGNSPLHF	TGCGCCAGCAGCTTAGGGGGACAGGGGAATTCACCCCTCCACTTT
TRBV2	-	13	TRBJ1-2	-	CASRDLRTYGYTF	TGTGCCAGCAGGGACTTACGGACCTATGGCTACACCTTC
TRBV10-3	-	15	TRBJ2-1	TRBD2	CAISVAGSSYNEQFF	TGTGCCATCAGTGTAGCGGGGAGCTCCTACAATGAGCAGTTCTTC
TRBV4-3	once	15	TRBJ2-7	TRBD1	CASSQDREGGYEQYF	TGCGCCAGCAGCCAGGACAGGGAAGGGGGTTACGAGCAGTACTTC
TRBV7-9	-	15	TRBJ1-1	-	CSSRLVVRRNTEAFF	TGTTCCAGCAGGTTAGTAGTTCGGAGAAACACTGAAGCTTTCTTT
TRBV7-8	-	15	TRBJ1-2	-	CASSLVGGGIVGYTF	TGTGCCAGCAGCTTAGTGGGCGGGGGGATCGTTGGCTACACCTTC
TRBV6-6	-	13	TRBJ1-3	-	CASSRTQRNTIYF	TGTGCCAGCAGCCGGACACAACGAAACACCATATATTTT
TRBV5-1	-	15	TRBJ2-1	TRBD1	CASSPGTGSYNEQFF	TGCGCCAGCAGCCCCGGGACAGGTTCCTACAATGAGCAGTTCTTC
TRBV5-6	once	17	TRBJ1-4	-	CASSLVGVGATNEKLFF	TGTGCCAGCAGCTTGGTAGGGGTGGGTGCAACTAATGAAAAACTGTTTTTT
TRBV6-5	once	15	TRBJ1-5	-	CASSPNRVGNQPQHF	TGTGCCAGCAGCCCGAACAGGGTGGGGAATCAGCCCCAGCATTTT
TRBV9	-	15	TRBJ2-5	TRBD2	CATSPGRGGQETQYF	TGTGCCACCTCACCCGGGCGGGGGGGCCAAGAGACCCAGTACTTC
TRBV7-2	few	18	TRBJ2-7	TRBD2	CASSLVGTSGGPLYEQYF	TGTGCCAGCAGCTTAGTAGGGACTAGCGGGGGACCATTATACGAGCAGTACTTC
TRBV11-2	-	15	TRBJ2-3	-	CASSLKRGKIDTQYF	TGTGCCAGCAGCTTAAAACGGGGGAAAATTGATACGCAGTATTTT
TRBV20-1	-	11	TRBJ1-1	-	CSATTVLEAFF	TGCAGTGCCACGACAGTCCTTGAAGCTTTCTTT
TRBV7-6	-	13	TRBJ2-1	-	CASSRSGSNEQFF	TGTGCCAGCAGCCGGTCGGGGTCCAATGAGCAGTTCTTC